What follows are 32 T cell receptor beta chains derived from one specimen sequenced in a study of T-cell memory formation after mild COVID-19. Each CDR3 protein gets one entry after TCRdb re-called the 5' RACE reads with MiXCR. The data contain 65,000 to 90,000 distinct CDR3 sequences, roughly 14% of them singletons. The sequencing input was PBMCs or a T cell subset sorted from them (not recorded which). The source is an adult woman who had mild COVID-19 (a few samples of this study predate the infection). Cell type and time point are not known.

This chain connects TRBV12-5 to TRBJ1-1; D is undetermined. This CDR3 region has 13 residues. Germline CDR1 reads LGHNT; CDR2 reads FRNRAP. The V end lost 3 bases, the J end lost 4 bases, and 9 bases lay between the germline ends. The CDR3 DNA sequence: TGTGCTAGTGGTTTCCAAGGAGTCACTGAAGCTTTCTTT. This codes for CASGFQGVTEAFF.

In its sample, this clonotype was seen many times. This chain joins TRBV7-9 and TRBJ2-1; D call uncertain. CDR1 SEHNR and CDR2 FQNEAQ come from the germline V gene (reference sequence). The CDR3 covers 14 residues. Trimming shortened V by 0 bases and J by 3 bases, and 6 bases separated the two germline ends. The CDR3 sequence: CASSLAVNYNEQFF. The CDR3 DNA reads TGTGCCAGCAGCTTAGCAGTTAACTACAATGAGCAGTTCTTC.

The chain links TRBV27 to TRBJ2-5; D not resolved. V dropped 5 bases and J dropped 5 bases, with 15 bases sitting between them. The length of the CDR3 is 14 residues. Per germline, CDR1 MNHEY and CDR2 SMNVEV (reference sequence). This CDR3 is CASSHLGLGETQYF. The CDR3 DNA reads TGTGCCAGCAGTCACCTAGGTTTGGGCGAGACCCAGTACTTC.

The chain links TRBV3-1 to TRBJ2-4; 8 bases are shared with TRBD2. The V segment lost 4 bases and the J segment 4 bases; nucleotides outside the gene matches: 6. Per germline, CDR1 LGHDT and CDR2 YNNKEL (reference sequence). The CDR3 loop spans 15 amino acids. CDR3 bases: TGTGCCAGCAGCCGCACTACTAGCGGAAAAAACATTCAGTACTTC. As protein: CASSRTTSGKNIQYF.

This clonotype was recorded once. The V and J genes are TRBV2 and TRBJ2-5; 9 bases agree with TRBD2. Per the germline V gene, CDR1 is SNHLY and CDR2 is FYNNEI. Trimming took 3 bases from V and 2 from J; bases not matched to a gene: 10. The CDR3 is 17 residues long. The CDR3, as DNA: TGTGCCAGCAGTGAGGGTCTAGCGGGAACCCTTCAAGAGACCCAGTACTTC. It specifies CASSEGLAGTLQETQYF.

This clonotype was observed a handful of times. The chain employs TRBV24-1 and TRBJ2-2, with 9 bases matching TRBD2. CDR3 length: 17 residues. The V segment lost 5 bases and the J segment 4 bases; nucleotides outside the gene matches: 10. The germline V gene has CDR1 KGHDR and CDR2 SFDVKD. The DNA for the CDR3 is TGTGCCACCAGTGTCATAGCGGGAGAGTTCGGCACCGGGGAGCTGTTTTTT. Encoded protein: CATSVIAGEFGTGELFF.

This clonotype turned up a few times. The chain joins TRBV4-2 to TRBJ2-1; 8 bases line up with TRBD1. After removal of 2 bases from V and 5 bases from J, the junction contained 2 bases not matched to a gene. Germline values: CDR1 LGHNA, CDR2 YNFKEQ. CDR3 length equals 14 residues. The CDR3 DNA is TGTGCCAGCAGCCAACTGACAGGGGACAATGAGCAGTTCTTC. Translated: CASSQLTGDNEQFF.

The table lists this clonotype with a count of one. The genes are TRBV9 and TRBJ2-5; 9 bases line up with TRBD2. Germline CDR1 and CDR2: SGDLS and YYNGEE. The CDR3 totals 15 residues. Trimming cost V 2 bases and J 5 bases; bases outside gene matches: 7. The CDR3 protein is CASSVGTSQVETQYF. The CDR3 DNA sequence: TGTGCCAGCAGCGTGGGGACTAGCCAGGTGGAGACCCAGTACTTC.

This clonotype was detected many times. The rearrangement links TRBV29-1 to TRBJ2-7; D tentatively reads TRBD1 or TRBD2 (5 bases each). The CDR3 spans 15 residues. Looked up from germline, CDR1 is SQVTM and CDR2 is ANQGSEA. V lost 3 bases and J lost 4, with 19 bases in between. The CDR3 spells CSVEGPAGTFYEQYF. The CDR3 nucleotides are TGCAGCGTTGAGGGTCCGGCAGGGACCTTTTACGAGCAGTACTTC.

V usage is TRBV7-6 and J usage is TRBJ1-1; TRBD1 aligns across 12 bases. Trimming took 4 bases from V and 10 from J; bases not matched to a gene: 7. Looked up from germline, CDR1 is SGHVS and CDR2 is FNYEAQ. The CDR3 is 14 residues long. The CDR3 reads CASSSPGQGAGAFF. DNA for the CDR3: TGTGCCAGCAGCTCACCGGGACAGGGGGCTGGAGCTTTCTTT.

This chain links TRBV19 with TRBJ1-1; D uncertain. Germline CDR1 and CDR2: LNHDA and SQIVND (reference sequence). Between the trimmed V and J ends, which lost 3 bases and 0 bases, there was a span of 8 bases. This CDR3 is built from 14 residues. For the CDR3, the DNA is TGTGCCAGTAGTATGGGTAGCATGAACACTGAAGCTTTCTTT. Its protein is CASSMGSMNTEAFF.

The CDR3 reads CASSYRGIYTGELFF. Here the CDR3 DNA reads TGTGCCAGCAGTTACCGGGGGATCTACACCGGGGAGCTGTTTTTT. V gene TRBV6-6 combines with J gene TRBJ2-2; D possibly corresponds to TRBD2 (6 bases). Deletions cut 2 bases from V and 3 bases from J, with 10 bases between. Germline V gives CDR1 MNHNY, CDR2 SVGAGI (reference sequence). The length of the CDR3 is 15 residues.

This clonotype was recorded a few times. The chain joins TRBV13 to TRBJ2-4; weak D call: TRBD1 (5 bases). Trimming stripped 5 bases from V and 4 bases from J, with 15 bases between. The CDR3 consists of 15 residues. Looked up from germline, CDR1 is PRHDT and CDR2 is FYEKMQ (reference sequence). CDR3 sequence reads: CASSATTELKNIQYF. CDR3 in DNA: TGTGCCAGCAGCGCCACGACAGAACTTAAAAACATTCAGTACTTC. Full variable domain (outside the CDR3, taken from reference TRBV13 and TRBJ2-4): AAGVIQSPRHLIKEKRETATLKCYPIPRHDTVYWYQQGPGQDPQFLISFYEKMQSDKGSIPDRFSAQQFSDYHSELNMSSLELGDSALYFCASSATTELKNIQYFGAGTRLSVL.

The chain recombines TRBV7-8 with TRBJ2-1; no clear D gene. Germline V gives CDR1 SGHVS, CDR2 FQNEAQ. Trimming took 2 bases from V and 6 from J, leaving 8 bases between them. The CDR3 consists of 13 residues. CDR3 coding DNA: TGTGCCAGCAGCTTATGGGCCGTCAATGAGCAGTTCTTC. It encodes CASSLWAVNEQFF.

This clonotype turned up a few times. V and J are TRBV12-3 or TRBV12-4 and TRBJ1-2; D may be TRBD1 (5 bases). Trimming removed 6 bases at V and 8 bases at J, with 16 bases between. This CDR3 contains 13 residues. The CDR3 sequence is CASSLYRDGGYTF. The CDR3 nucleotides are TGTGCCAGCAGCCTATATAGGGACGGCGGCTACACCTTC.

The rearrangement joins TRBV25-1 to TRBJ2-7, with 7 bases fitting TRBD2. The length of the CDR3 is 12 residues. Unmatched junction bases numbered 4, after V lost 6 bases and J lost 5 bases. The germline gives CDR1 MGHDK, CDR2 SYGVNS. CDR3: CASRGREDEQYF. Here the CDR3 DNA reads TGTGCCAGCAGAGGCCGGGAGGACGAGCAGTACTTC.

This clonotype has only a few counts. This rearrangement joins TRBV5-1 to TRBJ2-3; D might be TRBD1 (5 bases). The ends were cut back, 5 bases at V and 2 bases at J, with 15 bases in the middle. This CDR3 contains 15 residues. Per the germline V gene, CDR1 is SGHRS and CDR2 is YFSETQ. The CDR3 here is CASSPRQPSTDTQYF. The DNA of the CDR3 is TGCGCCAGCAGTCCCAGACAGCCATCCACAGATACGCAGTATTTT.

This clonotype has more than one count but fewer than ten. The V and J genes are TRBV4-3 and TRBJ2-5, with TRBD2 matching 7 bases. Germline CDR1 reads LGHNA; CDR2 reads YSLEER. This CDR3 spans 17 amino acids. The V segment lost 0 bases and the J segment 5 bases; nucleotides outside the gene matches: 12. The CDR3 DNA follows: TGCGCCAGCAGCCAAGAAGGAAATCTAGCGGTGAGGGAGACCCAGTACTTC. The encoded protein is CASSQEGNLAVRETQYF.

With respect to this clonotype: An end of the junction differs from the germline gene, which may be a read error. The chain has TRBV4-1 and TRBJ2-3, with 10 positions matching TRBD2. Germline V gives CDR1 MGHRA, CDR2 YSYEKL. CDR3 length: 13 amino acids. The CDR3 coding sequence is TGCGCCAGCAGCCAAGGCGGGGCTAGCGGGGGATCATTT. This sequence encodes CASSQGGASGGSF.

The chain uses TRBV6-2 or TRBV6-3 and TRBJ1-5; D remains ambiguous. The germline CDR1 and CDR2 sequences are MNHEY and SVGEGT. The V end lost 0 bases, the J end lost 3 bases, and 9 bases lay between the germline ends. There are 15 residues in the CDR3. The CDR3 DNA is TGTGCCAGCAGTTACTCCCGACTAAACAATCAGCCCCAGCATTTT. This codes for CASSYSRLNNQPQHF.

The chain carries TRBV7-9 and TRBJ1-5, with TRBD1 matching 10 bases. The V gene end was trimmed by 4 bases and the J gene end by 0 bases; junction bases not matched to a gene: 12. Germline assignment: CDR1 SEHNR and CDR2 FQNEAQ (reference sequence). This CDR3 has 19 residues. For the CDR3, the DNA is TGTGCCAGCAGCTCAACCGGGACAGGGGACTTCAATAGCAATCAGCCCCAGCATTTT. Translating it yields CASSSTGTGDFNSNQPQHF.

In its sample, this clonotype was seen a few times. V is TRBV4-2 and J is TRBJ2-1; tentatively, D is TRBD1 (6 bases). The V gene lost 2 bases and the J gene lost 5 bases, with 13 bases spanning the gap. The CDR3 consists of 15 residues. The germline CDR1 and CDR2 sequences are LGHNA and YNFKEQ. The CDR3 nucleotides are TGTGCCAGCAGCCAATTTGACAACAGGGACAATGAGCAGTTCTTC. This gives the protein CASSQFDNRDNEQFF.

The chain employs TRBV19 and TRBJ1-1; D is unresolved. The CDR3 consists of 15 residues. Looked up from germline, CDR1 is LNHDA and CDR2 is SQIVND (reference sequence). V was cut by 1 base and J by 4 bases, with 13 bases left in between. The CDR3 DNA reads as TGTGCCAGTAGTATAGTATCCGGAGGTGGCACTGAAGCTTTCTTT. Protein sequence: CASSIVSGGGTEAFF.

The chain has TRBV9 and TRBJ1-1; TRBD1 matches 8 bases. The CDR3 is 17 amino acids. V was clipped by 5 bases and J by 1 base; unmatched bases: 13. The germline V gene encodes CDR1 SGDLS and CDR2 YYNGEE. The CDR3 DNA reads as TGTGCCAGCAGTCGACAGGGACAGGCCGGGCCGAACACTGAAGCTTTCTTT. Translated: CASSRQGQAGPNTEAFF.

This clonotype was seen many times. The CDR3 DNA reads as TGTGCCAGCAGCCCCCGGACAGGGTCTTACACAGATACGCAGTATTTT. This sequence encodes CASSPRTGSYTDTQYF. The V gene is TRBV7-9, the J gene TRBJ2-3; 8 bases line up with TRBD1. Trimming at V came to 5 bases and at J to 2 bases, leaving 9 bases not matched to a gene. Germline lookup yields CDR1 SEHNR and CDR2 FQNEAQ (reference sequence). This CDR3 is built from 16 residues.

At least ten counts were recorded for this clonotype. The chain joins TRBV7-9 to TRBJ2-1, with D perhaps being TRBD1 or TRBD2 (5 bases each). The CDR3 is 15 residues long. Between the trimmed V and J ends, which lost 5 bases and 0 bases, there was a span of 11 bases. Germline assignment: CDR1 SEHNR and CDR2 FQNEAQ (reference sequence). CDR3 protein: CASSRDVSSYNEQFF. For the CDR3, the DNA is TGTGCCAGCAGCCGGGACGTTAGCTCCTACAATGAGCAGTTCTTC.

This clonotype was detected only a few times. The chain employs TRBV7-9 and TRBJ2-1, with 8 bases aligning to TRBD1. Germline loops: CDR1 SEHNR, CDR2 FQNEAQ (reference sequence). Losses at the gene ends were 4 bases for V and 8 bases for J; bases not matched to a gene: 10. The length of the CDR3 is 15 residues. The DNA of the CDR3 is TGTGCCAGCAGCTCCAGAGACAGGGGTGGCGATGAGCAGTTCTTC. Amino acids: CASSSRDRGGDEQFF.

The CDR3 protein is CASSQDRDRALFF. CDR3 DNA: TGCGCCAGCAGCCAAGACCGGGACAGGGCTCTGTTTTTT. This sequence joins TRBV4-3 and TRBJ1-4, with 9 positions matching TRBD1. The CDR3 runs to 13 residues. CDR1 is LGHNA and CDR2 is YSLEER in the germline V gene. V shed 0 bases, J shed 14 bases, and the junction held 4 bases outside the gene matches.

This chain connects TRBV13 to TRBJ2-1; D is ambiguous. The germline V and J ends were trimmed by 0 bases and 6 bases, with 6 bases remaining between them. Germline V CDR1 and CDR2: PRHDT, FYEKMQ (reference sequence). This CDR3 is 13 amino acids long. The CDR3 loop is CASSLGATNEQFF. The CDR3 DNA reads TGTGCCAGCAGCTTAGGCGCGACCAATGAGCAGTTCTTC.

The chain joins TRBV11-2 to TRBJ1-4; 7 bases fit TRBD1. The V and J ends lost 1 base and 0 bases, in that order; junction bases with no gene match: 8. The CDR3 spans 18 residues. Germline CDR1 reads SGHAT; CDR2 reads FQNNGV. CDR3 in amino acids: CASSLGDSLWATNEKLFF. The CDR3 DNA reads as TGTGCCAGCAGCTTAGGGGACAGCCTCTGGGCAACTAATGAAAAACTGTTTTTT. The whole variable domain, remainder taken from reference TRBV11-2 and TRBJ1-4, is EAGVAQSPRYKIIEKRQSVAFWCNPISGHATLYWYQQILGQGPKLLIQFQNNGVVDDSQLPKDRFSAERLKGVDSTLKIQPAKLEDSAVYLCASSLGDSLWATNEKLFFGSGTQLSVL.

The CDR3 DNA reads as TGTGCCAGCAGCTCAGGTCTGAACTACGAGCAGTACTTC. Protein: CASSSGLNYEQYF. The chain carries TRBV7-8 and TRBJ2-7; D is unclear. V was shortened by 4 bases and J by 3 bases, with 10 bases between the two germline ends. This CDR3 has 13 amino acids. Germline CDR1 is SGHVS and CDR2 is FQNEAQ.

The chain employs TRBV2 and TRBJ2-3, with 9 bases lining up with TRBD2. Looked up from germline, CDR1 is SNHLY and CDR2 is FYNNEI. V was pared by 4 bases and J by 1 base, with 9 bases of the junction left unmatched. The CDR3 is 17 amino acids. In DNA form, the CDR3 reads TGTGCCAGCAGTGGGACTAGCGAGGAGAGTGGCACAGATACGCAGTATTTT. This codes for CASSGTSEESGTDTQYF.